Reported below is one T cell receptor beta chain. The data originate from a study of blood T cell repertoires in COVID-19. The overall study: The United States, Italy and Spain were the sources of the acute and convalescent COVID-19 samples. Nucleic acid was either cDNA or gDNA, and it came from T cells, B-cell-depleted T cells, or PBMCs.

The data were produced by immunoSEQ multiplex PCR, yet TCRdb's version contains in-frame clones alone and is incomplete. The sample records roughly 18,000 clones, roughly nine tenths being singletons. The origin of this receptor is a man in his 70s with acute or convalescent COVID-19. Specimen: peripheral blood.

The CDR3: CASSSVHTGELFF. In DNA form, the CDR3 reads TGTGCCAGCAGCTCGGTTCACACCGGGGAGCTGTTTTTT. The chain carries TRBV7-2 and TRBJ2-2, with D uncertain. The germline V and J ends were trimmed by 4 bases and 3 bases, with 6 bases remaining between them. The germline gives CDR1 SGHTA, CDR2 FQGNSA. This CDR3 contains 13 residues.